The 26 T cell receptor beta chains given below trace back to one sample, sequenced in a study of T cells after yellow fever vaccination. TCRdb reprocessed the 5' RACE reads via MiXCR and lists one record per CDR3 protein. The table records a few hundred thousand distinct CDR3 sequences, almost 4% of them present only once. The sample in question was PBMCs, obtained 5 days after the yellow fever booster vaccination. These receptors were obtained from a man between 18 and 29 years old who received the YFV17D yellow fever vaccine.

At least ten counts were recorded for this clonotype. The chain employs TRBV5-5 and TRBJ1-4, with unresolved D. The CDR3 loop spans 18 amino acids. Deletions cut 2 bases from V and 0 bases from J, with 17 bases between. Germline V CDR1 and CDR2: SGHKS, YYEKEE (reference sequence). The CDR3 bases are TGTGCCAGCAGCTTTACCGGACCGGCGGCGACAACTAATGAAAAACTGTTTTTT. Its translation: CASSFTGPAATTNEKLFF. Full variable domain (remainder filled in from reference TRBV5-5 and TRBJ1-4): DAGVTQSPTHLIKTRGQQVTLRCSPISGHKSVSWYQQVLGQGPQFIFQYYEKEERGRGNFPDRFSARQFPNYSSELNVNALLLGDSALYLCASSFTGPAATTNEKLFFGSGTQLSVL.

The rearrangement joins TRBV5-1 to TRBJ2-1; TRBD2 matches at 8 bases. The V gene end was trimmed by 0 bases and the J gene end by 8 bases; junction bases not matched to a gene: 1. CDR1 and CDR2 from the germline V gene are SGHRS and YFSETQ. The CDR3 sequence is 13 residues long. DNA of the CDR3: TGCGCCAGCAGCTTGGGACTAGCGTATGAGCAGTTCTTC. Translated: CASSLGLAYEQFF. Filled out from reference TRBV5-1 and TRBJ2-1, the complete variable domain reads KAGVTQTPRYLIKTRGQQVTLSCSPISGHRSVSWYQQTPGQGLQFLFEYFSETQRNKGNFPGRFSGRQFSNSRSEMNVSTLELGDSALYLCASSLGLAYEQFFGPGTRLTVL.

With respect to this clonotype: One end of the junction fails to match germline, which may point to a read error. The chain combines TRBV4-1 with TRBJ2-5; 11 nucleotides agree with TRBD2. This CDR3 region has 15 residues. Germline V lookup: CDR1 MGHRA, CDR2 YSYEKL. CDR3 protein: CASSQALAGVETHYF. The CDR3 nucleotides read TGCGCCAGCAGCCAGGCACTAGCGGGGGTAGAGACCCATTACTTC.

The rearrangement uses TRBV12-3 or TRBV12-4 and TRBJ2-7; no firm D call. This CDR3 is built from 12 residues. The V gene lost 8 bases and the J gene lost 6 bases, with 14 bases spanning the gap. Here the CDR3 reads CASRFITSEQYF. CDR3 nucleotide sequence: TGTGCCAGCCGATTTATAACATCCGAGCAGTACTTC.

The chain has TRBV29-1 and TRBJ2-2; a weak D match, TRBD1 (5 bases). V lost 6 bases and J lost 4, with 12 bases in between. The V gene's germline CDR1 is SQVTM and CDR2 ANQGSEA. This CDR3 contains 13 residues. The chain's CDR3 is CSVDKRATGELFF. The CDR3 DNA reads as TGCAGCGTGGACAAAAGAGCCACCGGGGAGCTGTTTTTT.

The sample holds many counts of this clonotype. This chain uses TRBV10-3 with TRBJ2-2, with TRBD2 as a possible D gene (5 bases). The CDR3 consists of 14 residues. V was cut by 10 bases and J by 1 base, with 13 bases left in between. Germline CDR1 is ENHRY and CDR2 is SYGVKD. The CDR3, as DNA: TGTGCCACCTGGACTTCTATGAACACCGGGGAGCTGTTTTTT. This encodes CATWTSMNTGELFF.

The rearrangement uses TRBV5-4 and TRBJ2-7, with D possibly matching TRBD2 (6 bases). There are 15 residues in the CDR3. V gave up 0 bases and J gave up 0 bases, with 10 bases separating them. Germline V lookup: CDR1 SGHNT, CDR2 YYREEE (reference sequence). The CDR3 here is CASSLAFGSSYEQYF. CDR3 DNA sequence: TGTGCCAGCAGCTTGGCTTTCGGGAGCTCCTACGAGCAGTACTTC.

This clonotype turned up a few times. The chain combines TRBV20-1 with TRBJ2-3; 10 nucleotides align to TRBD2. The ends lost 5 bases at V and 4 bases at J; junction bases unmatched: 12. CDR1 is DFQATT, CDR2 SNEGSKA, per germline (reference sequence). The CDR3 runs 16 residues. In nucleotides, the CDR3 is TGCAGTGCTTACCCTCCCTCTAGCGGGGGCTCAGATACGCAGTATTTT. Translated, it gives CSAYPPSSGGSDTQYF.

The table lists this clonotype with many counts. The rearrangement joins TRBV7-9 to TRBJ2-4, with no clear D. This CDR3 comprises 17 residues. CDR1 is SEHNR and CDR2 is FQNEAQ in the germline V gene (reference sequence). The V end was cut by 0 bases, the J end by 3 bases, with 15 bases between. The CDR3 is CASSLALAEPRKNIQYF. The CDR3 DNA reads TGTGCCAGCAGCTTAGCGTTGGCGGAACCCCGCAAAAACATTCAGTACTTC.

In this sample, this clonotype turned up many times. The CDR3 protein is CASSLGGGAGYNEQFF. The CDR3 DNA sequence: TGTGCCAGCAGCTTAGGCGGGGGGGCTGGGTACAATGAGCAGTTCTTC. The chain couples TRBV11-1 to TRBJ2-1, with TRBD2 matching over 9 bases. Trimming cost V 1 base and J 4 bases; bases outside gene matches: 5. Germline CDR1 reads SGHAT; CDR2 reads FQDESV (reference sequence). This CDR3 is 16 amino acids long.

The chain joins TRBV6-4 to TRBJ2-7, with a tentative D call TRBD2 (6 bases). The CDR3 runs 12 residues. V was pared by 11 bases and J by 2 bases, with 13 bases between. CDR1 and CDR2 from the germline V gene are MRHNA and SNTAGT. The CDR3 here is CAWAGGAYEQYV. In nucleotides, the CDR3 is TGTGCCTGGGCAGGAGGGGCCTACGAGCAGTACGTC.

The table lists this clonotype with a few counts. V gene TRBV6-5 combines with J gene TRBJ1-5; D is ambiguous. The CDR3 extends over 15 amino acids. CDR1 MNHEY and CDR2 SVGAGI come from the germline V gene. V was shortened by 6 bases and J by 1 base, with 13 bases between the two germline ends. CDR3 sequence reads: CASRDHSVSNQPQHF. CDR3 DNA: TGTGCCAGCAGGGACCATTCGGTAAGCAATCAGCCCCAGCATTTT.

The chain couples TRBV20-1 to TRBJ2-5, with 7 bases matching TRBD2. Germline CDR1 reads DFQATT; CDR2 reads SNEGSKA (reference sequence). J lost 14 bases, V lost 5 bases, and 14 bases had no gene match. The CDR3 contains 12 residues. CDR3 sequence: CSALPTRGTAYF. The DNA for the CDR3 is TGCAGTGCTCTCCCGACGCGGGGGACCGCCTACTTC.

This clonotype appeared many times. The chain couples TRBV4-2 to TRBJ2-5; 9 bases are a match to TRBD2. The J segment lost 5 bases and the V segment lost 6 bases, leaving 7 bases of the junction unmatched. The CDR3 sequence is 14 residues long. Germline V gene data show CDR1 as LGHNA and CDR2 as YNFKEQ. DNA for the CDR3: TGTGCCAGCAGGGGGCTAGCGGGGTCGGAGACCCAGTACTTC. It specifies CASRGLAGSETQYF.

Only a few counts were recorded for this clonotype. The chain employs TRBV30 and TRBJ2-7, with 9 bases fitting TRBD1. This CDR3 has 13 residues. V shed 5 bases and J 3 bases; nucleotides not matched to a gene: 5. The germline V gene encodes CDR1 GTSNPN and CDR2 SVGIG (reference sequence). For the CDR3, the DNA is TGTGCCTGGCGGGGACAGGGACTCTACGAGCAGTACTTC. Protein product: CAWRGQGLYEQYF.

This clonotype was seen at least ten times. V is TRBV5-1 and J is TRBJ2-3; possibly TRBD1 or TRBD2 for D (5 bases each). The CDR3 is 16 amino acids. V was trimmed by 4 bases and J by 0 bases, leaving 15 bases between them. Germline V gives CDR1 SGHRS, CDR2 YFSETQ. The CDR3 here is CASSAGTDSSTDTQYF. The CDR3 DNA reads TGCGCCAGCAGCGCCGGGACGGATAGCAGCACAGATACGCAGTATTTT. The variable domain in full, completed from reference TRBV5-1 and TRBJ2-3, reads KAGVTQTPRYLIKTRGQQVTLSCSPISGHRSVSWYQQTPGQGLQFLFEYFSETQRNKGNFPGRFSGRQFSNSRSEMNVSTLELGDSALYLCASSAGTDSSTDTQYFGPGTRLTVL.

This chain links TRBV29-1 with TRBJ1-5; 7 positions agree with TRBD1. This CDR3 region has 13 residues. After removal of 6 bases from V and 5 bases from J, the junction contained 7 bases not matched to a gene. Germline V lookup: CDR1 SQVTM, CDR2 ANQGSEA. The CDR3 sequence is CSVGTGVHQPQHF. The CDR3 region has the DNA TGCAGCGTAGGAACAGGGGTCCATCAGCCCCAGCATTTT.

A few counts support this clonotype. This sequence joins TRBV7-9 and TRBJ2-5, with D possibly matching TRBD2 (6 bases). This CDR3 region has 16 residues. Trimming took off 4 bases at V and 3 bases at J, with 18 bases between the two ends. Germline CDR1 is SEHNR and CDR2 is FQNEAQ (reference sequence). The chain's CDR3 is CASSSLRHGSEETQYF. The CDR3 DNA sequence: TGTGCCAGCAGCTCCCTTCGGCACGGGAGCGAAGAGACCCAGTACTTC.

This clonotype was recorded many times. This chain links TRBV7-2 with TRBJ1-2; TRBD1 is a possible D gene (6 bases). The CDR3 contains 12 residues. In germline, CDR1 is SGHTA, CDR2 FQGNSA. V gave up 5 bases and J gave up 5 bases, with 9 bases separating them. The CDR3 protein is CASSEQGYGYTF. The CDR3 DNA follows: TGTGCCAGCAGCGAACAGGGTTATGGCTACACCTTC.

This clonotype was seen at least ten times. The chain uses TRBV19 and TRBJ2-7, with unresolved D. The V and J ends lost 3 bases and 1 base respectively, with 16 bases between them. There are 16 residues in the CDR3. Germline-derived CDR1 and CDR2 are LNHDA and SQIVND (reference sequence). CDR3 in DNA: TGTGCCAGTAGTATGAGTATTCTAGGCGCGTCCTACGAGCAGTACTTC. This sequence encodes CASSMSILGASYEQYF.

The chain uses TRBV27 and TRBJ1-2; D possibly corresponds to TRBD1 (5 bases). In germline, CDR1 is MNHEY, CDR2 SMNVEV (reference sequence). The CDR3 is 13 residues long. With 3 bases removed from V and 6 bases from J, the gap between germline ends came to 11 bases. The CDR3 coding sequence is TGTGCCAGCAGTTTGTCGGGGGGGGATGGCTACACCTTC. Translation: CASSLSGGDGYTF.

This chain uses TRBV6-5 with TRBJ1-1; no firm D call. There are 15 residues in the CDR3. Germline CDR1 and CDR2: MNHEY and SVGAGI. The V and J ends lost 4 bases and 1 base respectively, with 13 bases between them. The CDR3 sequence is CASSFRPFTNTEAFF. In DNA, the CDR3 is TGTGCCAGCAGTTTCCGACCCTTCACGAACACTGAAGCTTTCTTT.

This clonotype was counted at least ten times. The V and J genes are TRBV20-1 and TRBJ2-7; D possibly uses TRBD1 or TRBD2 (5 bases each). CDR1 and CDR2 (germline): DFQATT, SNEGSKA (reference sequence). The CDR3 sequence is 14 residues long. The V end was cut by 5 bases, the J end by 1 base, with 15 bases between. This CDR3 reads CSAWTPGQSYEQYF. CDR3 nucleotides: TGCAGTGCTTGGACCCCGGGGCAATCCTACGAGCAGTACTTC.

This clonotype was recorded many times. CDR3 protein: CASSAYRLSTNEKLFF. The CDR3 DNA reads as TGTGCCAGCAGCGCTTACAGGCTTTCAACTAATGAAAAACTGTTTTTT. The chain has TRBV5-6 and TRBJ1-4; D is perhaps TRBD1 (5 bases). Germline-derived CDR1 and CDR2 are SGHDT and YYEEEE. This CDR3 has 16 residues. V dropped 4 bases and J dropped 0 bases, with 13 bases sitting between them. Together with reference TRBV5-6 and TRBJ1-4, the CDR3 gives the full variable domain: DAGVTQSPTHLIKTRGQQVTLRCSPKSGHDTVSWYQQALGQGPQFIFQYYEEEERQRGNFPDRFSGHQFPNYSSELNVNALLLGDSALYLCASSAYRLSTNEKLFFGSGTQLSVL.

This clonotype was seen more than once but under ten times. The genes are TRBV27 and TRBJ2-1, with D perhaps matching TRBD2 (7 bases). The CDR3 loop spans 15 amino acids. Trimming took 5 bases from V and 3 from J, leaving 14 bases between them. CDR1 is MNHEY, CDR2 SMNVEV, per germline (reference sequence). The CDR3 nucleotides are TGTGCCAGCAGTCCCAGGGGAGGGGTCTACAATGAGCAGTTCTTC. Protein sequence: CASSPRGGVYNEQFF.

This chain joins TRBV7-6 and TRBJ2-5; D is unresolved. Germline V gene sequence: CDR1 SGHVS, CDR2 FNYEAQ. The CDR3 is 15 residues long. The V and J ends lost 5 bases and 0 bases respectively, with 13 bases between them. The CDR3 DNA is TGTGCCAGCAGCCTCCGAGCCGGGTACCAAGAGACCCAGTACTTC. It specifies CASSLRAGYQETQYF.